Presented here are 27 T cell receptor beta chains from one specimen sequenced in a study of blood T cell repertoires in COVID-19 (TCRdb year 2020). The library was obtained by the immunoSEQ multiplex PCR assay. TCRdb carries this immuneACCESS record with in-frame sequences only. Its versions omit some clonotypes, under half of them owing to an unresolved V gene in the studies checked, with the rest unexplained. This sample lists around 170,000 clones; about 88% were detected once. The top ten constitute under 3.5% of the sample. Sequences were obtained from peripheral blood. These receptors originate from a woman in her 30s with active or convalescent COVID-19.

The chain employs TRBV3-1 (or the pseudogene TRBV3-2) and TRBJ2-1, with 9 bases matching TRBD1. The CDR3 length is 16 residues. Trimming at V came to 2 bases and at J to 7 bases, leaving 9 bases not matched to a gene. Germline loops: CDR1 LGHDT, CDR2 YNNKEL (reference sequence). In DNA form, the CDR3 reads TGTGCCAGCAGCCAAATACCGGGACAGGGAACGAATGAGCAGTTCTTC. This translates into CASSQIPGQGTNEQFF.

The CDR3 DNA reads as TGTGCCAGCAGCTTGGGTAGCGGGATCGAGCAGTACTTC. This translates into CASSLGSGIEQYF. The V and J genes are TRBV5-4 and TRBJ2-7, with 8 bases fitting TRBD2. CDR1 SGHNT and CDR2 YYREEE come from the germline V gene (reference sequence). The J segment lost 6 bases and the V segment lost 0 bases, leaving 2 bases of the junction unmatched. The CDR3 extends over 13 amino acids.

This clone was recorded a few times. This chain joins TRBV7-9 and TRBJ2-7; no clear D. Between the trimmed V and J ends, which lost 7 bases and 3 bases, there was a span of 10 bases. This CDR3 is built from 12 residues. From germline, CDR1 is SEHNR and CDR2 FQNEAQ (reference sequence). CDR3 coding DNA: TGTGCCAGCACCAACTTACTCTACGAGCAGTACTTC. Its translation: CASTNLLYEQYF. Full variable domain (remainder filled in from reference TRBV7-9 and TRBJ2-7): DTGVSQNPRHKITKRGQNVTFRCDPISEHNRLYWYRQTLGQGPEFLTYFQNEAQLEKSRLLSDRFSAERPKGSFSTLEIQRTEQGDSAMYLCASTNLLYEQYFGPGTRLTVT.

The chain couples TRBV5-1 to TRBJ1-1, with 7 bases lining up with TRBD1. This CDR3 region has 15 residues. In germline, CDR1 is SGHRS, CDR2 YFSETQ. The junction had 8 bases not matched to a gene; V was cut back by 3 bases and J by 3 bases. CDR3 in amino acids: CASSSGTARDTEAFF. The CDR3 nucleotides are TGCGCCAGCAGCTCCGGGACAGCGCGGGACACTGAAGCTTTCTTT. Together with reference TRBV5-1 and TRBJ1-1, the CDR3 gives the full variable domain: KAGVTQTPRYLIKTRGQQVTLSCSPISGHRSVSWYQQTPGQGLQFLFEYFSETQRNKGNFPGRFSGRQFSNSRSEMNVSTLELGDSALYLCASSSGTARDTEAFFGQGTRLTVV.

This chain connects TRBV6-4 to TRBJ1-1, with D maybe TRBD1 (6 bases). Germline lookup yields CDR1 MRHNA and CDR2 SNTAGT. The CDR3 consists of 10 residues. V gave up 6 bases and J gave up 8 bases, with 7 bases separating them. The CDR3 DNA reads as TGTGCCAGCAGACAGGGAGAAGCTTTCTTT. Its protein is CASRQGEAFF.

This clone was seen only once. V is TRBV7-9 and J is TRBJ2-5; D is unresolved. Germline values: CDR1 SEHNR, CDR2 FQNEAQ (reference sequence). CDR3 size: 12 residues. Trimming cost V 3 bases and J 4 bases, with 6 bases left between them. CDR3 sequence (DNA): TGTGCCAGCAGCTTGACTTTAGAGACCCAGTACTTC. Translation gives CASSLTLETQYF.

V gene TRBV11-3 combines with J gene TRBJ2-2; 7 nucleotides agree with TRBD1. V was pared by 5 bases and J by 2 bases, with 8 bases of the junction left unmatched. Germline values: CDR1 SGHNT, CDR2 YENEEA. The CDR3 extends over 16 amino acids. The CDR3 loop reads CASSPRQGQNTGELFF. The CDR3 DNA reads TGTGCCAGCAGCCCCCGACAGGGCCAAAACACCGGGGAGCTGTTTTTT.

The rearrangement joins TRBV27 to TRBJ2-7; 8 bases match TRBD2. Germline CDR1 and CDR2: MNHEY and SMNVEV (reference sequence). The J segment lost 0 bases and the V segment lost 2 bases, leaving 9 bases of the junction unmatched. The CDR3 runs 17 residues. The CDR3 spells CASSLGGSGGSSYEQYF. DNA of the CDR3: TGTGCCAGCAGTTTAGGCGGGAGCGGGGGCAGCTCCTACGAGCAGTACTTC.

V and J are TRBV5-5 and TRBJ1-2; 7 bases align to TRBD1. The ends lost 4 bases at V and 4 bases at J; junction bases unmatched: 13. Germline assignment: CDR1 SGHKS and CDR2 YYEKEE (reference sequence). The CDR3 totals 16 residues. CDR3 amino acids: CASSPKKGAFPYGYTF. DNA of the CDR3: TGTGCCAGCAGCCCTAAGAAGGGGGCCTTCCCCTATGGCTACACCTTC.

Here the CDR3 reads CASSPRGQRTEAFF. In nucleotides, the CDR3 is TGTGCCAGTAGTCCCCGGGGACAGAGAACTGAAGCTTTCTTT. The chain combines TRBV19 with TRBJ1-1; TRBD1 aligns across 7 bases. V was clipped by 5 bases and J by 5 bases; unmatched bases: 8. This CDR3 region has 14 residues. Germline CDR1 is LNHDA and CDR2 is SQIVND (reference sequence).

This chain connects TRBV13 to TRBJ2-1; 9 nucleotides align to TRBD2. There are 16 residues in the CDR3. Germline V gives CDR1 PRHDT, CDR2 FYEKMQ (reference sequence). The V and J ends lost 5 bases and 7 bases, in that order; junction bases with no gene match: 12. The DNA for the CDR3 is TGTGCCAGCAGCCACGTAAGCGGGGGGAGTAGGAATGAGCAGTTCTTC. Protein sequence: CASSHVSGGSRNEQFF.

This clone was counted between two and nine times. V usage is TRBV10-1 and J usage is TRBJ2-5; TRBD2 matches 7 bases. Trimming at V came to 5 bases and at J to 1 base, leaving 7 bases not matched to a gene. Germline V gives CDR1 WNHNN, CDR2 SYGVQD (reference sequence). The CDR3 covers 15 residues. DNA for the CDR3: TGCGCCAGCAGTAAGGTCAGCGGGGTCCAAGAGACCCAGTACTTC. Protein: CASSKVSGVQETQYF.

The chain uses TRBV18 and TRBJ1-5, with TRBD1 matching 7 bases. The CDR3 totals 14 residues. Looked up from germline, CDR1 is KGHSH and CDR2 is LQKENI. V shed 3 bases, J shed 3 bases, and the junction held 2 bases outside the gene matches. CDR3 bases: TGTGCCAGCTCACCCGACAGGGTCAATCAGCCCCAGCATTTT. It codes for CASSPDRVNQPQHF.

To note about this clone: A much larger clone sits a single nucleotide away, making a read error possible. This rearrangement joins TRBV7-2 to TRBJ2-1; D gene ambiguous. Germline V gene lookup returns CDR1 SGHTA and CDR2 FQGNSA. Trimming took off 5 bases at V and 0 bases at J, with 8 bases between the two ends. The CDR3 loop spans 14 amino acids. The CDR3 DNA sequence: TGTGCCAGCAGCCCACAGAGCTCCTACAATGAGCAGTTCTTC. This sequence encodes CASSPQSSYNEQFF.

This clone was detected only a few times. The chain recombines TRBV11-2 with TRBJ1-2, with 8 nucleotides matching TRBD1. V dropped 6 bases and J dropped 4; count of bases not matched to a gene: 7. Germline lookup yields CDR1 SGHAT and CDR2 FQNNGV. This CDR3 is 14 amino acids long. As DNA, the CDR3 is TGTGCCAGCAGACCCGGGACAGGATTCTATGGCTACACCTTC. It encodes CASRPGTGFYGYTF.

V is TRBV4-1 and J is TRBJ2-7, with D unresolved. The germline CDR1 and CDR2 sequences are MGHRA and YSYEKL. V lost 0 bases and J 2 bases, leaving 11 bases between the germline ends. The CDR3 has 15 residues. CDR3 region: CASSQDPLGTYEQYF. CDR3 bases: TGCGCCAGCAGCCAAGATCCTCTAGGTACCTACGAGCAGTACTTC.

Concerning this clone itself: Mismatch with germline at one junction end may stem from a read error. This chain links TRBV14 with TRBJ1-3, with D perhaps TRBD1 (6 bases). Per the germline V gene, CDR1 is SGHDN and CDR2 is FVKESK. The CDR3 is 14 residues long. CDR3 DNA sequence: TGTGCCAGCAGCCATACAACAGGGAGGGGAGGAGTACATTTT. Translated: CASSHTTGRGGVHF.

The V gene is TRBV15, the J gene TRBJ1-2; D remains unclear. Germline V CDR1 and CDR2: LNHNV, YYDKDF (reference sequence). V lost 5 bases, J lost 4 bases, and 14 bases lay in between. This CDR3 is 14 amino acids long. The CDR3 DNA is TGTGCCACCAGCCAGCTCCCGGGTACCTATGGCTACACCTTC. As protein: CATSQLPGTYGYTF.

The chain uses TRBV7-9 and TRBJ2-7, with 7 bases aligning to TRBD1. Unmatched junction bases numbered 3, after V lost 5 bases and J lost 5 bases. The CDR3 totals 12 residues. The V gene's germline CDR1 is SEHNR and CDR2 FQNEAQ (reference sequence). CDR3 nucleotide sequence: TGTGCCAGCAGCGCAACAGGGGACGAGCAGTACTTC. This translates into CASSATGDEQYF.

This chain connects TRBV3-1 (or the pseudogene TRBV3-2) to TRBJ1-6; D gene unclear. This CDR3 has 17 residues. The germline V and J ends were trimmed by 5 bases and 8 bases, with 22 bases remaining between them. Germline lookup yields CDR1 LGHDT and CDR2 YNNKEL (reference sequence). CDR3 coding DNA: TGTGCCAGCAGCTTACACGAAGCGAGTAACTTAGATTCACCCCTCCACTTT. Protein sequence: CASSLHEASNLDSPLHF.

This clone showed up just once. This sequence joins TRBV2 and TRBJ2-5, with 7 bases identical to TRBD1. CDR3 size: 15 residues. Germline V gene lookup returns CDR1 SNHLY and CDR2 FYNNEI. V shed 9 bases, J shed 1 base, and the junction held 11 bases outside the gene matches. The CDR3 bases are TGTGCCAGTAAAACCGGGACAGCAGCCCAAGAGACCCAGTACTTC. Translation gives CASKTGTAAQETQYF.

J is TRBJ1-1 and V is TRBV10-3, with 7 nucleotides matching TRBD1. V lost 4 bases to trimming and J lost 6 bases; unmatched junction nucleotides: 8. CDR1 is ENHRY, CDR2 SYGVKD, per germline. The CDR3 sequence is 14 residues long. CDR3 in DNA: TGTGCCATCAGTGCGGGGCAGGGGGACGCTGAAGCTTTCTTT. Translating it yields CAISAGQGDAEAFF.

J is TRBJ2-5 and V is TRBV3-1 (or the pseudogene TRBV3-2); 14 positions agree with TRBD2. V was pared by 4 bases and J by 0 bases, with 13 bases of the junction left unmatched. CDR1 is LGHDT, CDR2 YNNKEL, per germline (reference sequence). The CDR3 extends over 20 amino acids. CDR3 bases: TGTGCCAGCAGCCCCAGAGGGACTAGCGGGGGCCCCCTGTACCAAGAGACCCAGTACTTC. Protein: CASSPRGTSGGPLYQETQYF.

The V and J genes are TRBV3-1 (or the pseudogene TRBV3-2) and TRBJ1-2, with TRBD1 matching over 8 bases. The CDR3 loop spans 15 amino acids. V was pared by 4 bases and J by 4 bases, with 8 bases of the junction left unmatched. In germline, CDR1 is LGHDT, CDR2 YNNKEL (reference sequence). The CDR3 DNA is TGTGCCAGCAGCCCATTGGACAGGGTGGGCTATGGCTACACCTTC. Protein: CASSPLDRVGYGYTF.

The gene calls are TRBV10-3 and TRBJ2-7; D perhaps matches TRBD2 (6 bases). This CDR3 has 14 amino acids. The V gene's germline CDR1 is ENHRY and CDR2 SYGVKD. V dropped 3 bases and J dropped 6 bases, with 15 bases sitting between them. CDR3 sequence reads: CAISDLGTLLEQYF. CDR3 nucleotide sequence: TGTGCCATCAGTGACCTCGGGACTTTGCTCGAGCAGTACTTC.

The chain employs TRBV30 and TRBJ2-3; TRBD2 aligns across 9 bases. The CDR3 has 14 residues. Germline lookup yields CDR1 GTSNPN and CDR2 SVGIG (reference sequence). V trimming: 0 bases; J trimming: 7 bases; junction bases outside the gene matches: 5. CDR3 sequence (DNA): TGTGCCTGGAGTGTTGGACTAGCGAGGAATACGCAGTATTTT. It yields the protein CAWSVGLARNTQYF. The complete variable domain, with remaining parts taken from reference TRBV30 and TRBJ2-3, reads SQTIHQWPATLVQPVGSPLSLECTVEGTSNPNLYWYRQAAGRGLQLLFYSVGIGQISSEVPQNLSASRPQDRQFILSSKKLLLSDSGFYLCAWSVGLARNTQYFGPGTRLTVL.

This CDR3 reads CASQGTGSGANVLTF. CDR3 coding DNA: TGCGCCAGCCAGGGAACAGGCTCTGGGGCCAACGTCCTGACTTTC. The chain uses TRBV10-1 and TRBJ2-6, with D tentatively TRBD1 (5 bases). Germline CDR1 reads WNHNN; CDR2 reads SYGVQD (reference sequence). The CDR3 is made up of 15 amino acids. V shed 8 bases and J shed 0 bases, with 11 bases lying between them.